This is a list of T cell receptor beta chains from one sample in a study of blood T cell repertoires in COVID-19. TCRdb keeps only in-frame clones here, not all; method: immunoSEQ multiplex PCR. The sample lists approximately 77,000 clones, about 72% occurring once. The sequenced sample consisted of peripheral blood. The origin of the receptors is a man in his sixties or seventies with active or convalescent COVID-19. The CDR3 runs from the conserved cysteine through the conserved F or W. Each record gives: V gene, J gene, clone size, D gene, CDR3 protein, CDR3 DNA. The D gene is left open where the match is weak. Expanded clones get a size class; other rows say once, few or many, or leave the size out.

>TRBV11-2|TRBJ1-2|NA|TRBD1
CASTQPGQGYYGYTF
TGTGCCAGCACCCAACCGGGACAGGGGTACTATGGCTACACCTTC
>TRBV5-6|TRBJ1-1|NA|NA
CASSLRRGEAFF
TGTGCCAGCAGCTTGCGGCGCGGTGAAGCTTTCTTT
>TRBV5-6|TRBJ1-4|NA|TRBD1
CASSLSTGEIEKLFF
TGTGCCAGCAGCCTCTCCACAGGGGAAATTGAAAAACTGTTTTTT
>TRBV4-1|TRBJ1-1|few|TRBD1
CASSRGTGGGMNTEAFF
TGCGCCAGCAGCCGAGGAACAGGGGGCGGAATGAACACTGAAGCTTTCTTT
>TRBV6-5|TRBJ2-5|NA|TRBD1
CASRISRDRGQTQYF
TGTGCCAGCAGGATTTCCCGGGACAGGGGTCAGACCCAGTACTTC
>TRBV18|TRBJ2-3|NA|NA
CASLSSLTDTQYF
TGTGCCAGTCTCTCGTCACTCACAGATACGCAGTATTTT
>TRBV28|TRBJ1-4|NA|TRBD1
CASSSPRGAANEKLFF
TGTGCCAGCAGTTCCCCCAGGGGGGCAGCGAATGAAAAACTGTTTTTT
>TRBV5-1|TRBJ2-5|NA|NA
CASSLALTGRETQYF
TGCGCCAGCAGCCTGGCCCTGACAGGGAGGGAGACCCAGTACTTC
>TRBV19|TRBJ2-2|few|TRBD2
CASSIAGVRVGDTGELFF
TGTGCCAGTAGTATTGCGGGAGTGAGGGTCGGGGACACCGGGGAGCTGTTTTTT
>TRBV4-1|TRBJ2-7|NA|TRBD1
CASSYPGGSSSEQYF
TGCGCCAGCAGCTACCCAGGGGGTAGCTCCTCCGAGCAGTACTTC
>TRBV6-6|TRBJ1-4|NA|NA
CASSYVRGATNEKLFF
TGTGCCAGCAGTTACGTACGAGGTGCAACTAATGAAAAACTGTTTTTT
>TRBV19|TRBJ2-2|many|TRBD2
CASSIVGGAGELFF
TGTGCCAGTAGTATAGTGGGAGGGGCCGGGGAGCTGTTTTTT
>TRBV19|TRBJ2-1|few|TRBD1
CASSIEGTGRDEQFF
TGTGCCAGTAGTATAGAAGGGACAGGGCGAGATGAGCAGTTCTTC
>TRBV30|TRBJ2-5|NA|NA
CAWSAYETQYF
TGTGCCTGGAGTGCTTATGAGACCCAGTACTTC
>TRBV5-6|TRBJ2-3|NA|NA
CASSLLSGNTDTQYF
TGTGCCAGCAGCTTGCTAAGCGGAAACACAGATACGCAGTATTTT
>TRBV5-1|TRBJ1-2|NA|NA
CASSLGATGYTF
TGCGCCAGCAGCTTGGGGGCGACTGGCTACACCTTC
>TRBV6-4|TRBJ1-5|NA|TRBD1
CASSPTGGEMEESNQPQHF
TGTGCCAGCAGTCCAACAGGGGGCGAAATGGAAGAGAGCAATCAGCCCCAGCATTTT
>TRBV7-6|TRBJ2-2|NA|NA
CASSLVRDVRLNTGELFF
TGTGCCAGCAGCTTAGTGAGGGATGTGCGCCTGAACACCGGGGAGCTGTTTTTT
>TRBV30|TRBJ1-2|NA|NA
CAWDSRGSYGYTF
TGTGCCTGGGACTCCCGCGGGAGCTATGGCTACACCTTC
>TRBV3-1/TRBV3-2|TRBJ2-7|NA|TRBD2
CASSPGTSGGRYEQYF
TGTGCCAGCAGCCCGGGGACTAGCGGGGGCCGCTACGAGCAGTACTTC
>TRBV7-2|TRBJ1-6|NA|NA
CASSLAGTFYNSPLHF
TGTGCCAGCAGCTTGGCGGGGACGTTCTATAATTCACCCCTCCACTTT
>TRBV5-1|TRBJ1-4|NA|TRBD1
CASSLGQGPNEKLFF
TGCGCCAGCAGCTTGGGACAGGGGCCTAATGAAAAACTGTTTTTT
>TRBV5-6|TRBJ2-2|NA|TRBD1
CASSGTAWNTGELFF
TGTGCCAGCAGCGGGACAGCTTGGAACACCGGGGAGCTGTTTTTT
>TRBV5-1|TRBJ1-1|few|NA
CASSQLWTASNTEAFF
TGCGCCAGCAGCCAGCTCTGGACAGCCTCGAACACTGAAGCTTTCTTT
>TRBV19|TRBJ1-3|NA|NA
CASESLSSGNTIYF
TGTGCCAGTGAGAGTTTGAGCTCTGGAAACACCATATATTTT
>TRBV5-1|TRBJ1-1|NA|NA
CASSPRGTEEAFF
TGCGCCAGCAGCCCCAGGGGTACCGAAGAAGCTTTCTTT
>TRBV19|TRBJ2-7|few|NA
CATRDRAYEQYF
TGTGCCACCCGCGACAGAGCCTACGAGCAGTACTTC
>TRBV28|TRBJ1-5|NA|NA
CASSLTDQPQHF
TGTGCCAGCAGCCTTACGGATCAGCCCCAGCATTTT
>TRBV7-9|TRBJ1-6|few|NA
CASSLAAGPGVTLHF
TGTGCCAGCAGCTTAGCGGCGGGGCCGGGAGTAACCCTCCACTTT